The rows below give T cell receptor beta chains drawn from one sample of a study of CD8 T cells in Susac syndrome. Via MiXCR, TCRdb re-called the immunoSEQ multiplex PCR reads, giving one row per CDR3 protein. Here the sample spans under 150,000 distinct CDR3 sequences, roughly 94% being singletons. Sequencing input: CD4+ T cells from PBMCs. These receptors were collected from a human donor with Susac syndrome. Each CDR3 is given with its conserved first and last residue. Each record gives: J gene, D gene, V gene, CDR3 protein, CDR3 DNA. D genes are given only for firm matches.

TRBJ2-7 | . | TRBV6-5 | CASRSAPTYEQYF | TGTGCCAGCAGATCTGCCCCGACCTACGAGCAGTACTTC
TRBJ1-5 | . | TRBV7-2 | CASSLGTWQPQHF | TGTGCCAGCAGCTTAGGGACTTGGCAGCCCCAGCATTTT
TRBJ1-1 | . | TRBV12-3/TRBV12-4 | CASGRTVSLLNTEAFF | TGTGCCAGCGGTCGGACAGTAAGTCTGCTGAACACTGAAGCTTTCTTT
TRBJ2-7 | . | TRBV14 | CASSPLAGSYEQYF | TGTGCCAGCAGTCCCCTCGCGGGGTCCTACGAGCAGTACTTC
TRBJ1-3 | . | TRBV6-5 | CASSHRNTIYF | TGTGCCAGCAGCCACCGAAACACCATATATTTT
TRBJ1-1 | . | TRBV30 | CAWSVRGNTEVFF | TGTGCCTGGAGTGTAAGGGGAAACACTGAAGTTTTCTTT
TRBJ2-7 | TRBD1 | TRBV4-3 | CASSHRDRGSYEQYF | TGCGCCAGCAGCCATCGGGACAGGGGTTCCTACGAGCAGTACTTC
TRBJ2-6 | . | TRBV5-1 | CASNSGETGANVLTF | TGCGCCAGCAACTCAGGGGAAACTGGGGCCAACGTCCTGACTTTC
TRBJ1-2 | . | TRBV30 | CAWNPGKRYYGYTF | TGTGCCTGGAACCCAGGGAAGCGGTACTATGGCTACACCTTC
TRBJ2-1 | TRBD2 | TRBV3-1 | CASSHHGRAWGNEQFF | TGTGCCAGCAGCCATCACGGGAGGGCCTGGGGAAATGAGCAGTTCTTC
TRBJ2-7 | . | TRBV30 | CAWSAGPYEQYF | TGTGCCTGGAGTGCAGGGCCCTACGAGCAGTACTTC
TRBJ2-1 | . | TRBV7-2 | CASSLVRGDNEQFF | TGTGCCAGCAGCTTAGTTAGGGGAGACAATGAGCAGTTCTTC